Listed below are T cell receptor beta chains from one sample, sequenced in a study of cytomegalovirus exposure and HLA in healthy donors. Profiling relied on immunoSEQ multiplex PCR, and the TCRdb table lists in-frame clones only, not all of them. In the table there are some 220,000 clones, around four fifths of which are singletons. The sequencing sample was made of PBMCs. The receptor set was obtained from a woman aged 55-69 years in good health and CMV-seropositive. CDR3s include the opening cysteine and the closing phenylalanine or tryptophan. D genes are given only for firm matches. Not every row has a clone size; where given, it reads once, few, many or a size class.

CDR3nt: TGTGCCAGCAGCCCTGACCCCGGGACAGGGGGTGTAAGCTATGGCTACACCTTC
CDR3aa: CASSPDPGTGGVSYGYTF
len: 18
v_gene: TRBV7-3
j_gene: TRBJ1-2
d_gene: TRBD1
abundance: -

CDR3nt: TGTGCCAGCAGGACAGGGGGTGGTGGAAACACCATATATTTT
CDR3aa: CASRTGGGGNTIYF
len: 14
v_gene: TRBV11-2
j_gene: TRBJ1-3
d_gene: TRBD1
abundance: once

CDR3nt: TGTGCCTCAAGAGGCGGCAATCAGCCCCAGCATTTT
CDR3aa: CASRGGNQPQHF
len: 12
v_gene: TRBV6-5
j_gene: TRBJ1-5
d_gene: -
abundance: -

CDR3nt: TGTGCCAGCAGCTTAAGCGGGAGCACAGATACGCAGTATTTT
CDR3aa: CASSLSGSTDTQYF
len: 14
v_gene: TRBV7-9
j_gene: TRBJ2-3
d_gene: -
abundance: -

CDR3nt: TGTGCCTGGAGTGTACAGGGAGTGGATGGCTACACCTTC
CDR3aa: CAWSVQGVDGYTF
len: 13
v_gene: TRBV30
j_gene: TRBJ1-2
d_gene: -
abundance: -

CDR3nt: TGTGCCATCAGTAGCCTTGAGGGAGCCTACGAGCAGTACTTC
CDR3aa: CAISSLEGAYEQYF
len: 14
v_gene: TRBV10-3
j_gene: TRBJ2-7
d_gene: -
abundance: -

CDR3nt: TGTGCCAGCCTATTGGGGGCAATCGGGACGGAAGCTTTCTTT
CDR3aa: CASLLGAIGTEAFF
len: 14
v_gene: TRBV7-9
j_gene: TRBJ1-1
d_gene: -
abundance: -

CDR3nt: TGTGCCAGCAGTTTATTAAGCGGGAGGGACTACAATGAGCAGTTCTTC
CDR3aa: CASSLLSGRDYNEQFF
len: 16
v_gene: TRBV27
j_gene: TRBJ2-1
d_gene: TRBD2
abundance: -

CDR3nt: TGTGCCAGCAGCTTACGGCAGGATACTGAAGCTTTCTTT
CDR3aa: CASSLRQDTEAFF
len: 13
v_gene: TRBV7-2
j_gene: TRBJ1-1
d_gene: -
abundance: -

CDR3nt: TGTGCCAGCAGCTTAGATAACGCGGGTATCCACTACGAGCAGTACTTC
CDR3aa: CASSLDNAGIHYEQYF
len: 16
v_gene: TRBV7-8
j_gene: TRBJ2-7
d_gene: -
abundance: -

CDR3nt: TGTGCCAGCAGTTACTCGACAGGGACTCTTTCACCCCTCCACTTT
CDR3aa: CASSYSTGTLSPLHF
len: 15
v_gene: TRBV6-5
j_gene: TRBJ1-6
d_gene: TRBD1
abundance: -

CDR3nt: TGTGCCAGCAGTGAAGCAGGGGGCCGGACTGAAGCTTTCTTT
CDR3aa: CASSEAGGRTEAFF
len: 14
v_gene: TRBV2
j_gene: TRBJ1-1
d_gene: TRBD1
abundance: -

CDR3nt: TGTGCCAGTACACCCCACAGGGCTCAGCCCCAGCATTTT
CDR3aa: CASTPHRAQPQHF
len: 13
v_gene: TRBV19
j_gene: TRBJ1-5
d_gene: -
abundance: once

CDR3nt: TGTGCCAGCAGCCCCATGACAGTCTCCTACGAGCAGTACTTC
CDR3aa: CASSPMTVSYEQYF
len: 14
v_gene: TRBV7-9
j_gene: TRBJ2-7
d_gene: -
abundance: -

CDR3nt: TGTGCCAGCAGCTTAGAGGACAGGTTAAACACCATATATTTT
CDR3aa: CASSLEDRLNTIYF
len: 14
v_gene: TRBV7-2
j_gene: TRBJ1-3
d_gene: TRBD1
abundance: -

CDR3nt: TGTGCCAGCAGCTTAAAAGGGGGCGTCGCAGATACGCAGTATTTT
CDR3aa: CASSLKGGVADTQYF
len: 15
v_gene: TRBV7-3
j_gene: TRBJ2-3
d_gene: TRBD1
abundance: -

CDR3nt: TGTGCCTGCTCTTCCGACAGGCTTGGGGGAAACACCATATATTTT
CDR3aa: CACSSDRLGGNTIYF
len: 15
v_gene: TRBV30
j_gene: TRBJ1-3
d_gene: -
abundance: -

CDR3nt: TGTGCCAGCAGCCAGGTAGGAATTCGGAATCAGCCCCAGCATTTT
CDR3aa: CASSQVGIRNQPQHF
len: 15
v_gene: TRBV7-2
j_gene: TRBJ1-5
d_gene: -
abundance: few

CDR3nt: TGCGCCAGCAGCTTTGGACAGCCGAACGCTGAAGCTTTCTTT
CDR3aa: CASSFGQPNAEAFF
len: 14
v_gene: TRBV5-1
j_gene: TRBJ1-1
d_gene: -
abundance: -

CDR3nt: TGTGCCAGCTCACCACAAGGGGTTAGCAATCAGCCCCAGCATTTT
CDR3aa: CASSPQGVSNQPQHF
len: 15
v_gene: TRBV18
j_gene: TRBJ1-5
d_gene: -
abundance: few

CDR3nt: TGTGCCAGCAGCCGACAGGGGGGGACTGAAGCTTTCTTT
CDR3aa: CASSRQGGTEAFF
len: 13
v_gene: TRBV6-5
j_gene: TRBJ1-1
d_gene: TRBD1
abundance: -

CDR3nt: TGTGCCAGCAGCCCCTTGAGGAAGGAGCAGTTCTTC
CDR3aa: CASSPLRKEQFF
len: 12
v_gene: TRBV11-3
j_gene: TRBJ2-1
d_gene: -
abundance: -

CDR3nt: TGTGCCTGGAGGGGACAGGGAAATCAGCCCCAGCATTTT
CDR3aa: CAWRGQGNQPQHF
len: 13
v_gene: TRBV30
j_gene: TRBJ1-5
d_gene: TRBD1
abundance: few

CDR3nt: TGCGCCAGCGACAAAACAGGGGGCTATGGCTACACCTTC
CDR3aa: CASDKTGGYGYTF
len: 13
v_gene: TRBV5-1
j_gene: TRBJ1-2
d_gene: TRBD1
abundance: -

CDR3nt: TGTGCCAGCAGGGGACAGGGTTTAGAAGCTTTCTTT
CDR3aa: CASRGQGLEAFF
len: 12
v_gene: TRBV28
j_gene: TRBJ1-1
d_gene: TRBD1
abundance: -

CDR3nt: TGTGCCAGCAGCTGGGACAGCACGAACACCGGGGAGCTGTTTTTT
CDR3aa: CASSWDSTNTGELFF
len: 15
v_gene: TRBV5-4
j_gene: TRBJ2-2
d_gene: TRBD1
abundance: few

CDR3nt: TGCGCCAGCAGTGCCGGGACAGGGTACACTGAAGCTTTCTTT
CDR3aa: CASSAGTGYTEAFF
len: 14
v_gene: TRBV10-1
j_gene: TRBJ1-1
d_gene: TRBD1
abundance: few

CDR3nt: TGTGCCAGCAGTCACCCTTTCGGGAGGGGCTATGGCTACACCTTC
CDR3aa: CASSHPFGRGYGYTF
len: 15
v_gene: TRBV6-5
j_gene: TRBJ1-2
d_gene: -
abundance: -

CDR3nt: TGTGCCAGCAGTTCCTACTACGAGCAGTACTTC
CDR3aa: CASSSYYEQYF
len: 11
v_gene: TRBV6-5
j_gene: TRBJ2-7
d_gene: -
abundance: -

CDR3nt: TGTGCCAGCAGCTCCCGGACAGGGCGCACCGGGGAGCTGTTTTTT
CDR3aa: CASSSRTGRTGELFF
len: 15
v_gene: TRBV7-9
j_gene: TRBJ2-2
d_gene: TRBD1
abundance: -

CDR3nt: TGCGCCAGCAGCCAAGTTCTCCTAGCGGGGGGGTATGAGCAGTTCTTC
CDR3aa: CASSQVLLAGGYEQFF
len: 16
v_gene: TRBV4-1
j_gene: TRBJ2-1
d_gene: TRBD2
abundance: -

CDR3nt: TGCGCCAGCAGCCCCCCGGGGTTAGATGGCTACACCTTC
CDR3aa: CASSPPGLDGYTF
len: 13
v_gene: TRBV5-1
j_gene: TRBJ1-2
d_gene: -
abundance: -

CDR3nt: TGCGCCAGCAGCTCTGCGAGGCCGGGAACTGAAGAGACCCAGTACTTC
CDR3aa: CASSSARPGTEETQYF
len: 16
v_gene: TRBV5-1
j_gene: TRBJ2-5
d_gene: -
abundance: -